The clone carrying this T cell receptor beta chain has ten or more counts. Its antigen is not known. Treatment was busulfan-fludarabine conditioning, a marrow graft, and cyclophosphamide on days +3 and +4. This entry comes from a study of T cells after posttransplantation cyclophosphamide. Sequencing used immunoSEQ multiplex PCR; TCRdb keeps in-frame clones, though not all of them. The table records thousands of clones without singletons, the ten largest covering over 5.5%. The study, taken as a whole, reports: Later blood repertoires were often dominated by clones from the donor CD8+ memory compartment. Recipient CMV seropositivity and CMV reactivation strongly tracked TRB clonality. Blood and skin or GI T cell repertoires showed limited TRB overlap.

V was trimmed by 10 bases and J by 2 bases, leaving 14 bases between them. Germline V gives CDR1 MDHEN, CDR2 SYDVKM. There are 13 residues in the CDR3. The sequence derives from a female patient aged 50-59 years who received an allogeneic stem cell transplant from an unrelated donor, was CMV-positive, and had acute GVHD only. Some T cells may originate from the graft donor. Sequencing used PBMCs, obtained after allogeneic stem cell transplant with posttransplant cyclophosphamide. This sequence joins TRBV28 and TRBJ2-5, with D possibly TRBD1 on 5 matching bases. CDR3 sequence (DNA): TGTGCCACCCAAGCAGGGTGGCAAGAGACCCAGTACTTC. Amino acid sequence: CATQAGWQETQYF.